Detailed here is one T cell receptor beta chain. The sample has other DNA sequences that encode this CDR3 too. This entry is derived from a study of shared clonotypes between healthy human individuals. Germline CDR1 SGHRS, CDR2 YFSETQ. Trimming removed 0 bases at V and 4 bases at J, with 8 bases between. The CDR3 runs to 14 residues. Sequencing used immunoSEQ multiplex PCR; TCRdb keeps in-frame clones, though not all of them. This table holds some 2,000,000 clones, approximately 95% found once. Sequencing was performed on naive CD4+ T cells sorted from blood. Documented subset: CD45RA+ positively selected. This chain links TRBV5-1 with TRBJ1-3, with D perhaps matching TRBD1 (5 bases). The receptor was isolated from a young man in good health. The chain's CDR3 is CASSLAGLGNTIYF. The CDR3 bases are TGCGCCAGCAGCTTGGCAGGGCTAGGAAACACCATATATTTT.